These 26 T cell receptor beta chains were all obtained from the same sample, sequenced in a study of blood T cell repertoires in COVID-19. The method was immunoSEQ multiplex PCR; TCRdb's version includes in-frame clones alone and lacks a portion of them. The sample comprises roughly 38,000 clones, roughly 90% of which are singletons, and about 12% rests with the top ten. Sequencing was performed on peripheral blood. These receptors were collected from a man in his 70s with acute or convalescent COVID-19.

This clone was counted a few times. DNA for the CDR3: TGTGCCAGCACTCTGGACAGGGTAGGAGGCTACACCTTC. It yields the protein CASTLDRVGGYTF. The rearrangement uses TRBV12-3 or TRBV12-4 and TRBJ1-2; 8 bases agree with TRBD1. V lost 7 bases, J lost 8 bases, and 9 bases stayed unmatched. CDR3 length: 13 residues.

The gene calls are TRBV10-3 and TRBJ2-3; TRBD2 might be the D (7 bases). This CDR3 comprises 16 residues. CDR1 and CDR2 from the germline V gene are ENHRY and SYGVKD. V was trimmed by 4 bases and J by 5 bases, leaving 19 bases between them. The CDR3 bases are TGTGCCATCAGTGGGGGGGGCCAGAGAAACCTAGATACGCAGTATTTT. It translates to CAISGGGQRNLDTQYF.

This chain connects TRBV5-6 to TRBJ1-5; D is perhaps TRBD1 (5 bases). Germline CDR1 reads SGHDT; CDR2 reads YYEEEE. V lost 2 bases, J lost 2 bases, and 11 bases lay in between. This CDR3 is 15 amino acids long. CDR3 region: CASSLSRVGNQPQHF. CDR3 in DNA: TGTGCCAGCAGCTTATCCAGGGTTGGCAATCAGCCCCAGCATTTT. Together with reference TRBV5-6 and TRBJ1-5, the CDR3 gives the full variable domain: DAGVTQSPTHLIKTRGQQVTLRCSPKSGHDTVSWYQQALGQGPQFIFQYYEEEERQRGNFPDRFSGHQFPNYSSELNVNALLLGDSALYLCASSLSRVGNQPQHFGDGTRLSIL.

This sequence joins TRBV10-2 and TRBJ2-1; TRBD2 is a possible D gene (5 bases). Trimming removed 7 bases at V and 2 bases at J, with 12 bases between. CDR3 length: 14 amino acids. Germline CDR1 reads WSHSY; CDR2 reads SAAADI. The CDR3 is CASTAVSPYNEQFF. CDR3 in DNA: TGCGCCAGCACAGCGGTAAGCCCCTACAATGAGCAGTTCTTC.

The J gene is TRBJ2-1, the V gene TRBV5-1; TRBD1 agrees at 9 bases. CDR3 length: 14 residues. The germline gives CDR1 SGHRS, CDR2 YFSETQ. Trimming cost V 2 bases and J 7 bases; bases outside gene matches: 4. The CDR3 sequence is CASSFGTGRNEQFF. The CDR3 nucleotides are TGCGCCAGCAGCTTCGGGACAGGGCGGAATGAGCAGTTCTTC.

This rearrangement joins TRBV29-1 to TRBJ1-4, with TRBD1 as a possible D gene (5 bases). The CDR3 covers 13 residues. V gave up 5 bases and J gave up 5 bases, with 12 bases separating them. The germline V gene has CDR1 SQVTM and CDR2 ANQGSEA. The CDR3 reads CSVFADSNEKLFF. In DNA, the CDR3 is TGCAGCGTTTTTGCCGACAGCAATGAAAAACTGTTTTTT. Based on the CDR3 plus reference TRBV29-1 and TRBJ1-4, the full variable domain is SAVISQKPSRDICQRGTSLTIQCQVDSQVTMMFWYRQQPGQSLTLIATANQGSEATYESGFVIDKFPISRPNLTFSTLTVSNMSPEDSSIYLCSVFADSNEKLFFGSGTQLSVL.

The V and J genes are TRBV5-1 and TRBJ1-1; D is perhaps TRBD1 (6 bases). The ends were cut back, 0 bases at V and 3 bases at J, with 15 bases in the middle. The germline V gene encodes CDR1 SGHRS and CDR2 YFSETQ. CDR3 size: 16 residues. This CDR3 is CASSLATGFEYTEAFF. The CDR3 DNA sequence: TGCGCCAGCAGCTTGGCCACAGGGTTCGAGTACACTGAAGCTTTCTTT.

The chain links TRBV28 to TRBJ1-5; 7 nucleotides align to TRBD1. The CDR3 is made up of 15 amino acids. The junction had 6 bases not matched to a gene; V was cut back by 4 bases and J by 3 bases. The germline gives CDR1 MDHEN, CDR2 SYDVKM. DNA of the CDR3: TGTGCCAGCAGTTCTTGGGACAGAGACAATCAGCCCCAGCATTTT. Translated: CASSSWDRDNQPQHF.

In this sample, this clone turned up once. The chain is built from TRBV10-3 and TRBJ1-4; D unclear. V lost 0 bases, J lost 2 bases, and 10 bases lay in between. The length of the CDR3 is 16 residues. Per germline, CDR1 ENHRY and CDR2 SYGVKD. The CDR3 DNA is TGTGCCATCAGTGAGTCGAGAGGGAACACTAATGAAAAACTGTTTTTT. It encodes CAISESRGNTNEKLFF.

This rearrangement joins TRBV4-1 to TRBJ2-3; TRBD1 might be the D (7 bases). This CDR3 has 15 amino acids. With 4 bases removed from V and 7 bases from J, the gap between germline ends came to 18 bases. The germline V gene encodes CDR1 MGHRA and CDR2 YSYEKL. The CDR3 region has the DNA TGCGCCAGCAGCCTCTTAGGGGGCAGCGGGTATACGCAGTATTTT. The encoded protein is CASSLLGGSGYTQYF.

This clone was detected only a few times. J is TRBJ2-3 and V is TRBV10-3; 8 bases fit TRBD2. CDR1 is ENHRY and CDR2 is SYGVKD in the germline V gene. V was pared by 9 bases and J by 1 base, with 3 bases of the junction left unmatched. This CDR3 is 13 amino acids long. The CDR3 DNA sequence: TGTGCCATTAGCGGGATCGGCACAGATACGCAGTATTTT. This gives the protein CAISGIGTDTQYF.

CDR3 sequence (DNA): TGTGCCAGCAGCTTAGAAGTAGGCAGGGGGACCCAGTACTTC. It encodes CASSLEVGRGTQYF. This chain links TRBV11-2 with TRBJ2-5; possibly TRBD1 for D (6 bases). V gave up 0 bases and J gave up 7 bases, with 12 bases separating them. The CDR3 runs 14 residues. Looked up from germline, CDR1 is SGHAT and CDR2 is FQNNGV.

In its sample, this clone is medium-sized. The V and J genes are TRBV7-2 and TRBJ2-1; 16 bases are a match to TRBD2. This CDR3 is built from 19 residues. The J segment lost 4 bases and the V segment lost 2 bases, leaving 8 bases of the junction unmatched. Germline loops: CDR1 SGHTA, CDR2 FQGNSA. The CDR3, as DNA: TGTGCCAGCAGCTTATACGGGACTAGCGGGAGGGCCAAGTACAATGAGCAGTTCTTC. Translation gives CASSLYGTSGRAKYNEQFF. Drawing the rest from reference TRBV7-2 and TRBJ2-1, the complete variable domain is GAGVSQSPSNKVTEKGKDVELRCDPISGHTALYWYRQSLGQGLEFLIYFQGNSAPDKSGLPSDRFSAERTGGSVSTLTIQRTQQEDSAVYLCASSLYGTSGRAKYNEQFFGPGTRLTVL.

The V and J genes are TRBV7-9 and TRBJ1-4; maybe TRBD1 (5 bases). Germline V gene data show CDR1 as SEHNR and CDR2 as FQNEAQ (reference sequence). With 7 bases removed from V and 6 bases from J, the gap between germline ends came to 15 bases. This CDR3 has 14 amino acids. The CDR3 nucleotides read TGTGCCAGCAACCCCGGGACTTCTTATGAAAAACTGTTTTTT. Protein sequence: CASNPGTSYEKLFF.

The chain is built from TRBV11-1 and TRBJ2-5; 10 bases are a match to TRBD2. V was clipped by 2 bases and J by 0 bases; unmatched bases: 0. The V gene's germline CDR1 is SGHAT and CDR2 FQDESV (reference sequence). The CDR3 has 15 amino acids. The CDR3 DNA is TGTGCCAGCAGCTTAACTAGCGGGAACCAAGAGACCCAGTACTTC. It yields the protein CASSLTSGNQETQYF. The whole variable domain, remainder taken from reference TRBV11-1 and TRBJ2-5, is EAEVAQSPRYKITEKSQAVAFWCDPISGHATLYWYRQILGQGPELLVQFQDESVVDDSQLPKDRFSAERLKGVDSTLKIQPAELGDSAMYLCASSLTSGNQETQYFGPGTRLLVL.

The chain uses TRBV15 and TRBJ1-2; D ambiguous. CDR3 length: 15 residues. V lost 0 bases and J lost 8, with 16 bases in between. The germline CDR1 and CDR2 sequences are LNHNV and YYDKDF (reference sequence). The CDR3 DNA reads TGTGCCACCAGCAGAGAATGGCCTCCTCTTGAAGGCTACACCTTC. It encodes CATSREWPPLEGYTF.

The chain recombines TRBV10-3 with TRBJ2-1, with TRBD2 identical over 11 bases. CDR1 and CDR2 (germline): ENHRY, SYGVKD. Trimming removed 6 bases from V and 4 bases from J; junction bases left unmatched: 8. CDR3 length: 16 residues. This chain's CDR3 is CAIRGGSGRDYNEQFF. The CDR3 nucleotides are TGTGCCATCAGGGGAGGTAGCGGGAGGGATTACAATGAGCAGTTCTTC.

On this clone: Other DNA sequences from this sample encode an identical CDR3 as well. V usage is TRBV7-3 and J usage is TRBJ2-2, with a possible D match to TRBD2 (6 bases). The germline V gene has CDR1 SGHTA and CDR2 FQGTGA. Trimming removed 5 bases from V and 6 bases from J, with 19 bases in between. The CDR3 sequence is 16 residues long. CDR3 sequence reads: CASSPGLVAVSGELFF. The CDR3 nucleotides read TGTGCCAGCAGCCCGGGGCTAGTAGCGGTCTCCGGGGAGCTGTTTTTT.

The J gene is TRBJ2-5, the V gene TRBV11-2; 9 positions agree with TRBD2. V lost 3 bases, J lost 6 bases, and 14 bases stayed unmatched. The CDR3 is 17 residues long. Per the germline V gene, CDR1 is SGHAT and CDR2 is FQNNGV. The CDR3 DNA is TGTGCCAGCAGCTTCCCGAGGGGGGCGGGAGGGCCTCAGACCCAGTACTTC. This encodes CASSFPRGAGGPQTQYF.

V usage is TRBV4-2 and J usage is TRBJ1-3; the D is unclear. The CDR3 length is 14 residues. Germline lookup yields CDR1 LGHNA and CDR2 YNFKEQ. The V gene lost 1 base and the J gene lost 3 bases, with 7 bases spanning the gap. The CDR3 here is CASSQAAGGNTIYF. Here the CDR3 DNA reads TGTGCCAGCAGCCAAGCGGCAGGTGGAAACACCATATATTTT.

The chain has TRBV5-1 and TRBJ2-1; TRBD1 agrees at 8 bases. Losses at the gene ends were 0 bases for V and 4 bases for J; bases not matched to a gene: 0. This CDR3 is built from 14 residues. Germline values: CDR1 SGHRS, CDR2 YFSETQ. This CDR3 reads CASSLGDRYNEQFF. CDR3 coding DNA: TGCGCCAGCAGCTTGGGGGACAGGTACAATGAGCAGTTCTTC.

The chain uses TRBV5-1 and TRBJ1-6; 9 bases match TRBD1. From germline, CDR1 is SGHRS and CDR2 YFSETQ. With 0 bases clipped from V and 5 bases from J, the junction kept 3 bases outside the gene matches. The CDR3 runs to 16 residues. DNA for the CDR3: TGCGCCAGCAGCTTGGACGGACAGGGGAATAATTCACCCCTCCACTTT. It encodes CASSLDGQGNNSPLHF.

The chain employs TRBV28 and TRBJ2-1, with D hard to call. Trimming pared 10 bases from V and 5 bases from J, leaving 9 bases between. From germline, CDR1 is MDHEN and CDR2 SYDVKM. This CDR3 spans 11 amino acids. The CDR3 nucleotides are TGTGCCACCAATTTCGACAATGAGCAGTTCTTC. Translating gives CATNFDNEQFF. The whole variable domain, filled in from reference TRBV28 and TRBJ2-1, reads DVKVTQSSRYLVKRTGEKVFLECVQDMDHENMFWYRQDPGLGLRLIYFSYDVKMKEKGDIPEGYSVSREKKERFSLILESASTNQTSMYLCATNFDNEQFFGPGTRLTVL.

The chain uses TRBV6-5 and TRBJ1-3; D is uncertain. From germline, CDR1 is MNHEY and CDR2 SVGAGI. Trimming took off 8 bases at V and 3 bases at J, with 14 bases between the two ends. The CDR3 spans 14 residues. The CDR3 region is CASDRESGGNTIYF. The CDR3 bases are TGTGCCAGCGATCGGGAGTCGGGTGGAAACACCATATATTTT.

In nucleotides, the CDR3 is TGTGCCAGCAGGCGACAGGTCTTAGGAGGACGCGAAGCTTTCTTT. It yields the protein CASRRQVLGGREAFF. The chain carries TRBV6-5 and TRBJ1-1; the D gene is possibly TRBD1 (6 bases). V was trimmed by 6 bases and J by 8 bases, leaving 22 bases between them. Germline CDR1 reads MNHEY; CDR2 reads SVGAGI. The CDR3 covers 15 residues.

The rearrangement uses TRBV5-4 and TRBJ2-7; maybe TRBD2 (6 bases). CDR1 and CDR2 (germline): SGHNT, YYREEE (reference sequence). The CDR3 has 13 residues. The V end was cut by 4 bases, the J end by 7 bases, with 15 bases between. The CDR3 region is CASSVRGKEEQYF. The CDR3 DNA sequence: TGTGCCAGCAGCGTACGGGGGAAGGAGGAGCAGTACTTC.